The clone carrying this T cell receptor beta chain was detected only a few times. Trimming stripped 1 base from V and 0 bases from J, with 18 bases between. Germline V lookup: CDR1 LGHDT, CDR2 YNNKEL (reference sequence). The CDR3 loop spans 18 amino acids. In the original processing: Counts of TCRs in each sample centred on a median of approximately 96,000 and extended from approximately 21,000 to 630,000. TCRdb used MiXCR to reprocess the RACE reads, holding one entry per CDR3 protein. The V and J calls were not made by the authors but by TCRdb's processing. The table lists tens of thousands of distinct CDR3 sequences, 6% to 7.5% of them singletons, with almost 10% in the top ten. The record originates from a study of human T cells and chemical hapten exposure. Noted time point: healthy volunteer bleed at 2 weeks. The template was total RNA from unfractionated whole blood.

This chain joins TRBV3-1 and TRBJ1-2, with D unresolved. The clonotype originates from a human donor in good health. Some clones in this sample may be carry-over from other donors' samples. Sequencing was performed on whole blood. CDR3 protein: CASSQVVKSGPANYGYTF. As DNA, the CDR3 is TGTGCCAGCAGCCAAGTCGTAAAAAGCGGCCCGGCTAACTATGGCTACACCTTC.